These T cell receptor beta chains were read from a single sample in a study of T cells in localized non-small cell lung cancer. Sequenced by immunoSEQ multiplex PCR; TCRdb stores in-frame clones only, minus some. The table lists 50,000 to 55,000 clones, approximately 86% of them singletons. The specimen comprised PBMCs, sampled before any cancer treatment. The source of these receptors is a female donor with stage II lung adenocarcinoma. Each CDR3 is given with its conserved first and last residue. The D gene is left open where the match is weak. The size field is filled for only some rows; it gives once, few, many or a size class.

CDR3 length | J gene | V gene | clone size | D gene | CDR3 DNA | CDR3 protein
13 | TRBJ1-1 | TRBV11-2 | NA | NA | TGTGCCAGCAGCTTACCTGGACAGTCTGAAGCTTTCTTT | CASSLPGQSEAFF
15 | TRBJ1-1 | TRBV13 | NA | TRBD1 | TGTGCCAGCAGCGCCCTGGGACAGAGGAACACTGAAGCTTTCTTT | CASSALGQRNTEAFF
13 | TRBJ2-1 | TRBV6-6 | few | TRBD2 | TGTGCCAGCAGTTCCTGGACTAGCGATGAGCAGTTCTTC | CASSSWTSDEQFF
15 | TRBJ1-2 | TRBV27 | NA | NA | TGTGCCAGCAGTCCCCTTTTTGGGGGTGTCGTCGGCTACACCTTC | CASSPLFGGVVGYTF
12 | TRBJ1-1 | TRBV5-1 | NA | TRBD1 | TGCGCCAGCAGCAAGACAGGGGACGTGGCTTTCTTT | CASSKTGDVAFF
16 | TRBJ1-1 | TRBV6-5 | NA | NA | TGTGCCAGCAGTTACTATAACAGCCTAATGAACACTGAAGCTTTCTTT | CASSYYNSLMNTEAFF
16 | TRBJ1-6 | TRBV14 | NA | NA | TGTGCCAGCAGCCAAAACAGGGTAGAAAATAATTCACCCCTCCACTTT | CASSQNRVENNSPLHF
14 | TRBJ2-5 | TRBV6-1 | NA | NA | TGTGCCAGCAGTGAGCTTTACTACCAAGAGACCCAGTACTTC | CASSELYYQETQYF
12 | TRBJ2-5 | TRBV5-1 | NA | NA | TGCGCCAGCAGCTACAGACAAGAGACCCAGTACTTC | CASSYRQETQYF
14 | TRBJ1-5 | TRBV6-6 | NA | NA | TGTGCCAGCAGTTACAGCGTAGAGGTTCAGCCCCAGCATTTT | CASSYSVEVQPQHF
12 | TRBJ2-7 | TRBV4-1 | few | NA | TGCGCCAGCAGCCACCCCTATGGCGAGCAGTACTTC | CASSHPYGEQYF
14 | TRBJ1-6 | TRBV6-6 | NA | NA | TGTGCCAGCAGCGGGCACCATCAGGGGTCACCCCTCCACTTT | CASSGHHQGSPLHF
12 | TRBJ2-5 | TRBV29-1 | NA | NA | TGCAGCTTCTTGACAAGGCGGGAGACCCAGTACTTC | CSFLTRRETQYF
15 | TRBJ1-3 | TRBV6-6 | NA | NA | TGTGCCAGCAGTTACTCGGGCAACTCTGGAAACACCATATATTTT | CASSYSGNSGNTIYF
15 | TRBJ2-1 | TRBV11-3 | once | NA | TGTGCCAGCAGCTTACGGGCAGGTTTAGGCAATGAGCAGTTCTTC | CASSLRAGLGNEQFF
16 | TRBJ2-7 | TRBV19 | NA | TRBD1 | TGTGCCAGTAGTATAGATCTCGATTTGGACAGGTGGAGACGATACTTC | CASSIDLDLDRWRRYF
15 | TRBJ2-1 | TRBV30 | NA | TRBD1 | TGTGCCTGGAGTGTACCGGACAGGGGGCGCTTCGGGCAGTTCTTC | CAWSVPDRGRFGQFF
13 | TRBJ2-1 | TRBV7-7 | NA | TRBD2 | TGTGCTAGCAGCCCCGGGACTAGCAATGAGCAGTTCTTC | CASSPGTSNEQFF
15 | TRBJ2-6 | TRBV27 | NA | NA | TGTGCCAGCAGCCCGGTCCTCTCTGGGGCCAACGTCCTGACTTTC | CASSPVLSGANVLTF
16 | TRBJ2-5 | TRBV6-5 | few | NA | TGTGCCAGCAGTTACTTCACCCGGGACTACCAAGAGACCCAGTACTTC | CASSYFTRDYQETQYF
17 | TRBJ2-1 | TRBV18 | NA | TRBD2 | TGTGCCAGCTCACCAGAGAGCGGGGGGTATGCTAAAAATGAGCAGTTCTTC | CASSPESGGYAKNEQFF
16 | TRBJ2-3 | TRBV6-6 | few | NA | TGTGCCAGCAGTTACCAACCGCCGCGGGTGGGAGATACGCAGTATTTT | CASSYQPPRVGDTQYF
13 | TRBJ1-1 | TRBV7-6 | NA | NA | TGTGCCAGCAGCTTACGGGGGGGCACTGAAGCTTTCTTT | CASSLRGGTEAFF
14 | TRBJ1-1 | TRBV5-1 | once | NA | TGCGCCAGCAGCCCCCACCAACCCCGGACTGAAGCTTTCTTT | CASSPHQPRTEAFF
14 | TRBJ1-4 | TRBV30 | NA | NA | TGTGCCTGGAGTGTAGGCCAGGGGATTGAAAAACTGTTTTTT | CAWSVGQGIEKLFF
13 | TRBJ1-1 | TRBV2 | NA | NA | TGTGCCAGCAATGTCGGGACGAAGACAGAGGCTTTCTTT | CASNVGTKTEAFF